This TCR beta chain originates from a study of blood T cells in healthy people across ages. The CDR3 has 13 amino acids. V lost 0 bases to trimming and J lost 5 bases, with 7 bases between them. Germline assignment: CDR1 MGHRA and CDR2 YSYEKL. A second PCR, run for about 6 to 11 cycles, used a sample-barcoded 5' primer plus a J-beta primer mix. TCRdb reprocessed the 5' RACE reads with MiXCR, giving one entry per CDR3 protein. This repertoire shows approximately 1.5 million distinct CDR3 sequences, 42% found once; its top ten account for more than 4%. Study results and limitations: Higher diversity and more naive CD4+ cells were features of long-lived donors, compared to aged donors.

This clonotype has more than one count but fewer than ten. No antigen is known for it. V and J are TRBV4-1 and TRBJ1-1; no clear D. Sequenced sample: blood. This sequence originates from a woman aged 18 to 35 in good health. The CDR3 nucleotides read TGCGCCAGCAGCCAAGATGGGAGAACTGAAGCTTTCTTT. Encoded protein: CASSQDGRTEAFF.